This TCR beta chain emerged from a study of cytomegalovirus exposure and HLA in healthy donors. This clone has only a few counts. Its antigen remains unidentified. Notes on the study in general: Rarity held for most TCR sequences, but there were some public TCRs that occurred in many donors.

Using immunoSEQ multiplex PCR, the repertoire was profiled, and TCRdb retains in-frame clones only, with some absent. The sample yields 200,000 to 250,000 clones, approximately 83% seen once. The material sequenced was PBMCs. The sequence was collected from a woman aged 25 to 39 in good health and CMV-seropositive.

The DNA for the CDR3 is TGTGCCAGCAGTGAATATGAAGGGGGACAGGTGGATGGCTACACCTTC. This encodes CASSEYEGGQVDGYTF. V and J are TRBV25-1 and TRBJ1-2, with 8 bases identical to TRBD1. After removal of 0 bases from V and 6 bases from J, the junction contained 9 bases not matched to a gene. CDR3 size: 16 residues. In germline, CDR1 is MGHDK, CDR2 SYGVNS.